These 9 T cell receptor beta chains came from one sample sequenced in a study of blood T cell repertoires in COVID-19 (TCRdb year 2020). Libraries were constructed by the immunoSEQ multiplex PCR assay. Entries here come from immuneACCESS through TCRdb and include only in-frame sequences with V and J called. Some clones fail to appear in such tables; in the studies checked, an unresolved V gene covers under half of the shortfall, and the cause of the remainder is unknown. This sample has some 400,000 clones in its table, and around 84% of those were observed once. The top ten clones comprise about 2.9% of the sample. Sequencing was performed on peripheral blood. The origin of the receptors is a human donor in a cohort sampled during active COVID-19.

The chain recombines TRBV7-2 with TRBJ2-7, with a possible D match to TRBD1 (6 bases). V lost 4 bases and J 2 bases, leaving 12 bases between the germline ends. Germline loops: CDR1 SGHTA, CDR2 FQGNSA. This CDR3 has 14 residues. The CDR3 DNA reads as TGTGCCAGCAGCTCGCCGACAGGAGCCTACGAGCAGTACTTC. Protein product: CASSSPTGAYEQYF.

V gene TRBV7-2 combines with J gene TRBJ1-5, with 9 bases lining up with TRBD1. The CDR3 is 16 residues long. J lost 1 base, V lost 5 bases, and 6 bases had no gene match. Germline loops: CDR1 SGHTA, CDR2 FQGNSA. For the CDR3, the DNA is TGTGCCAGCAGCCCCTGGGACAGGGTGAGCAATCAGCCCCAGCATTTT. Encoded protein: CASSPWDRVSNQPQHF.

V usage is TRBV30 and J usage is TRBJ1-2; 10 nucleotides align to TRBD1. Looked up from germline, CDR1 is GTSNPN and CDR2 is SVGIG (reference sequence). J lost 8 bases, V lost 0 bases, and 12 bases had no gene match. The CDR3 consists of 16 residues. DNA of the CDR3: TGTGCCTGGAGTGTAATTTCGACAGGGGGCACGAGGGGCTACACCTTC. Translation: CAWSVISTGGTRGYTF.

This chain connects TRBV27 to TRBJ1-5, with 8 bases identical to TRBD1. With 5 bases clipped from V and 3 bases from J, the junction kept 9 bases outside the gene matches. The CDR3 extends over 16 amino acids. Looked up from germline, CDR1 is MNHEY and CDR2 is SMNVEV (reference sequence). Written as DNA, the CDR3 is TGTGCCAGCAGTCCCCGGGACAGGCCCCTCAATCAGCCCCAGCATTTT. Its protein is CASSPRDRPLNQPQHF.

The CDR3 sequence is CASSLGLAGAKWYEQYF. The CDR3 bases are TGCGCCAGCAGCTTGGGACTAGCGGGAGCTAAGTGGTACGAGCAGTACTTC. The chain recombines TRBV5-1 with TRBJ2-7, with 12 bases lining up with TRBD2. Germline CDR1 is SGHRS and CDR2 is YFSETQ. J gave up 4 bases and V 0 bases, and 8 bases lay outside the gene matches. This CDR3 comprises 17 residues.

This chain joins TRBV28 and TRBJ1-2; no definite D call. With 6 bases removed from V and 8 bases from J, the gap between germline ends came to 19 bases. Germline values: CDR1 MDHEN, CDR2 SYDVKM. This CDR3 is built from 14 residues. In DNA form, the CDR3 reads TGTGCCAGCAGCCCGCTGAAATGGACGGGAGGCTACACCTTC. This gives the protein CASSPLKWTGGYTF.

This clone was recorded once. V usage is TRBV4-1 and J usage is TRBJ2-7, with 8 positions matching TRBD1. This CDR3 comprises 15 residues. V trimming: 2 bases; J trimming: 4 bases; junction bases outside the gene matches: 7. Germline CDR1 is MGHRA and CDR2 is YSYEKL. CDR3 region: CASSQLGQGVYEQYF. The DNA for the CDR3 is TGCGCCAGCAGCCAATTAGGACAGGGAGTGTACGAGCAGTACTTC.

V and J are TRBV28 and TRBJ2-7; D is possibly TRBD1 (5 bases). V lost 7 bases, J lost 7 bases, and 20 bases lay in between. CDR1 is MDHEN, CDR2 SYDVKM, per germline. The CDR3 totals 14 residues. For the CDR3, the DNA is TGTGCCAGCACCCCTCCGAGCAGGGCCGGGGAGCAGTACTTC. Protein: CASTPPSRAGEQYF. Using reference TRBV28 and TRBJ2-7 for the parts outside the CDR3, the full variable domain is DVKVTQSSRYLVKRTGEKVFLECVQDMDHENMFWYRQDPGLGLRLIYFSYDVKMKEKGDIPEGYSVSREKKERFSLILESASTNQTSMYLCASTPPSRAGEQYFGPGTRLTVT.

This clone came up a few times. The V gene is TRBV5-1, the J gene TRBJ2-7; 8 nucleotides agree with TRBD1. In germline, CDR1 is SGHRS, CDR2 YFSETQ. CDR3 length: 14 residues. V lost 0 bases and J lost 4; bases outside the gene matches: 3. CDR3 loop: CASSLGQGPYEQYF. The CDR3 DNA reads TGCGCCAGCAGCTTGGGACAGGGGCCTTACGAGCAGTACTTC.